Listed below are T cell receptor beta chains from one sample, sequenced in a study of T cell responses to AZD1222 COVID-19 vaccine. Sequencing used immunoSEQ multiplex PCR; TCRdb keeps in-frame clones, though not all of them. The sample contains about 94,000 clones, around 89% of which appear only once. The starting material was peripheral blood, obtained on day 0 of AZD1222 vaccination. These receptors were collected from an adult in good health. Each CDR3 is given without its conserved first and last residue. Not all rows give a size; the values are once, few, many and, for expanded clones, a class.

abundance: .; v_gene: TRBV6-5; CDR3aa: ASSSGGGGSYEQY
abundance: .; v_gene: TRBV11-2; CDR3aa: ATLNGTLFGEQY
abundance: .; v_gene: TRBV29-1; CDR3aa: SVEELGYGYT
abundance: .; v_gene: TRBV7-9; CDR3aa: ASSLDRGSYEQY
abundance: .; v_gene: TRBV5-8; CDR3aa: ASSLVGAGASNEQF
abundance: .; v_gene: TRBV27; CDR3aa: ASRGPGQGYEQF
abundance: .; v_gene: TRBV28; CDR3aa: ASSPNPRGVRY
abundance: .; v_gene: TRBV5-4; CDR3aa: ASSLEQGANSPLH
abundance: .; v_gene: TRBV10-3; CDR3aa: AISESTTEETQY
abundance: .; v_gene: TRBV6-5; CDR3aa: ASSSGDHSNQPQH
abundance: .; v_gene: TRBV19; CDR3aa: ASRNREIAGNTIY
abundance: .; v_gene: TRBV6-4; CDR3aa: ASSDSGENTEAF
abundance: once; v_gene: TRBV15; CDR3aa: ATSMGGHDGYT
abundance: .; v_gene: TRBV19; CDR3aa: ASSGQDTDTQY
abundance: .; v_gene: TRBV18; CDR3aa: ASSPGTGGDYGYT
abundance: .; v_gene: TRBV19; CDR3aa: ASRTGTSVGFEQF
abundance: .; v_gene: TRBV4-1; CDR3aa: ASSLGQQRNTIY
abundance: .; v_gene: TRBV5-1; CDR3aa: ASSPVVNNEAF
abundance: once; v_gene: TRBV19; CDR3aa: ASSLDGTGGNTEAF
abundance: .; v_gene: TRBV6-1; CDR3aa: ASSEDRRRQGAGVRSNQPQH
abundance: .; v_gene: TRBV18; CDR3aa: ASSPGTETYEQY
abundance: .; v_gene: TRBV15; CDR3aa: AVGQGFNSPLH
abundance: .; v_gene: TRBV3-1/TRBV3-2; CDR3aa: ASSHRDRGGETQY
abundance: .; v_gene: TRBV5-1; CDR3aa: ASSLYVAGDEQY
abundance: .; v_gene: TRBV30; CDR3aa: AWSFRQPQH
abundance: once; v_gene: TRBV18; CDR3aa: ASSPTSGDQPQH
abundance: .; v_gene: TRBV29-1; CDR3aa: SVRGQRTYEQY
abundance: .; v_gene: TRBV6-5; CDR3aa: ASTDERQGQETQY
abundance: .; v_gene: TRBV7-3; CDR3aa: ASSLDRTQNTEAF
abundance: .; v_gene: TRBV9; CDR3aa: ASSPQRLAGTQETQY
abundance: .; v_gene: TRBV7-9; CDR3aa: ASSLAGNGYT
abundance: once; v_gene: TRBV9; CDR3aa: ASSVRGRNTGELF
abundance: .; v_gene: TRBV6-2/TRBV6-3; CDR3aa: ASSYDKWGYT
abundance: .; v_gene: TRBV3-1/TRBV3-2; CDR3aa: ASSPTGGNTEAF
abundance: once; v_gene: TRBV7-3; CDR3aa: ASSSTGGEQY
abundance: .; v_gene: TRBV18; CDR3aa: ASSPYKEGVGGKLF
abundance: .; v_gene: TRBV7-9; CDR3aa: ASSLETGGEETQY
abundance: .; v_gene: TRBV7-9; CDR3aa: ASSFIAGAADTQY
abundance: .; v_gene: TRBV18; CDR3aa: ASSSRQVRSNQPQH
abundance: .; v_gene: TRBV7-3; CDR3aa: ASSFFQENEQF
abundance: .; v_gene: TRBV18; CDR3aa: ASSPNMDANTGELF
abundance: .; v_gene: TRBV5-4; CDR3aa: ASSPSGITPITQY
abundance: .; v_gene: TRBV7-2; CDR3aa: ASTAGGNFYEQY
abundance: .; v_gene: TRBV5-4; CDR3aa: ASSVRGTGYEQY
abundance: .; v_gene: TRBV4-1; CDR3aa: ASSQDSGQGPSNQPQH
abundance: .; v_gene: TRBV5-1; CDR3aa: ASSPGLAGDFSRYKTQY
abundance: .; v_gene: TRBV2; CDR3aa: ASSDWDLSDQPQH
abundance: .; v_gene: TRBV29-1; CDR3aa: SVGGSLTDTQY
abundance: .; v_gene: TRBV9; CDR3aa: ASSVVTGGEQY
abundance: .; v_gene: TRBV7-2; CDR3aa: ASSLAGFSDSVGEKLF
abundance: .; v_gene: TRBV7-2; CDR3aa: ASSLVRQPQH
abundance: .; v_gene: TRBV7-6; CDR3aa: ASSVGGGPGGYEQY
abundance: .; v_gene: TRBV3-1/TRBV3-2; CDR3aa: ASSQRDRGPYEQY
abundance: once; v_gene: TRBV13; CDR3aa: ASSTGISSYEQY
abundance: .; v_gene: TRBV18; CDR3aa: ASSPWTGTTSGANVLT
abundance: .; v_gene: TRBV19; CDR3aa: ASSAPGQGAGQPQH